Below are 30 T cell receptor beta chains sequenced from a single sample in a study of blood T cell repertoires in COVID-19. This table comes from immunoSEQ multiplex PCR, and its TCRdb copy is limited to in-frame clones, with some not included. The table records roughly 200,000 clones, 80% to 90% of them present only once. Sequenced material: PBMCs or T cells enriched from blood (not recorded which). The receptors shown here come from a woman in her thirties who had been exposed to COVID-19.

The V call is TRBV11-2, the J call TRBJ1-2, with 9 bases that match TRBD1. The CDR3 has 13 residues. The germline V gene has CDR1 SGHAT and CDR2 FQNNGV. J gave up 10 bases and V 4 bases, and 7 bases lay outside the gene matches. The CDR3 loop reads CASSSGTGYDYTF. In DNA form, the CDR3 reads TGTGCCAGCAGCTCGGGGACAGGGTACGACTACACCTTC. The variable domain in full, completed from reference TRBV11-2 and TRBJ1-2, reads EAGVAQSPRYKIIEKRQSVAFWCNPISGHATLYWYQQILGQGPKLLIQFQNNGVVDDSQLPKDRFSAERLKGVDSTLKIQPAKLEDSAVYLCASSSGTGYDYTFGSGTRLTVV.

The chain links TRBV6-5 to TRBJ2-7; D remains ambiguous. Trimming pared 2 bases from V and 7 bases from J, leaving 15 bases between. CDR1 and CDR2 from the germline V gene are MNHEY and SVGAGI. This CDR3 region has 14 residues. The CDR3 loop reads CASSYPDNAGEQYF. CDR3 in DNA: TGTGCCAGCAGTTACCCAGACAACGCTGGAGAGCAGTACTTC.

The rearrangement links TRBV10-2 to TRBJ2-6; TRBD1 matches 8 bases. Germline CDR1 and CDR2: WSHSY and SAAADI. This CDR3 comprises 17 residues. V dropped 0 bases and J dropped 3; count of bases not matched to a gene: 4. The CDR3 coding sequence is TGCGCCAGCAGTGAGTCGGGCAGGGGGCTTGGGGCCAACGTCCTGACTTTC. It yields the protein CASSESGRGLGANVLTF.

The chain carries TRBV10-3 and TRBJ2-7; 8 bases agree with TRBD1. V was pared by 0 bases and J by 2 bases, with 6 bases of the junction left unmatched. This CDR3 is 16 amino acids long. Germline CDR1 reads ENHRY; CDR2 reads SYGVKD. CDR3 amino acids: CAISESIGTGTYEQYF. The CDR3, as DNA: TGTGCCATCAGTGAGTCGATAGGGACAGGAACCTACGAGCAGTACTTC.

This clone was seen a handful of times. This rearrangement joins TRBV19 to TRBJ1-5; D is perhaps TRBD1 (6 bases). The CDR3 is 13 residues long. Germline CDR1 reads LNHDA; CDR2 reads SQIVND (reference sequence). V dropped 6 bases and J dropped 2 bases, with 8 bases sitting between them. CDR3 in DNA: TGTGCCAGTAGAACAGGGCGCAATCAGCCCCAGCATTTT. Protein sequence: CASRTGRNQPQHF.

V gene TRBV24-1 combines with J gene TRBJ2-1, with TRBD1 matching 9 bases. The germline CDR1 and CDR2 sequences are KGHDR and SFDVKD. V was clipped by 7 bases and J by 7 bases; unmatched bases: 1. This CDR3 has 12 residues. CDR3 in amino acids: CATSGTGNEQFF. The CDR3, as DNA: TGTGCCACCAGCGGGACAGGGAATGAGCAGTTCTTC.

The V and J genes are TRBV6-5 and TRBJ1-2, with 9 nucleotides matching TRBD1. In germline, CDR1 is MNHEY, CDR2 SVGAGI. The CDR3 has 14 residues. Trimming at V came to 6 bases and at J to 7 bases, leaving 9 bases not matched to a gene. The CDR3, as DNA: TGTGCCAGCAGCCTACAGGGGGCAGGGAGTGGCTACACCTTC. The encoded protein is CASSLQGAGSGYTF.

This chain uses TRBV10-3 with TRBJ1-1; D unresolved. Per germline, CDR1 ENHRY and CDR2 SYGVKD. V was shortened by 3 bases and J by 8 bases, with 7 bases between the two germline ends. CDR3 size: 11 residues. The CDR3 DNA sequence: TGTGCCATCAGTGAAAACTCCGAAGCTTTCTTT. It translates to CAISENSEAFF.

In regard to this clone: Other DNA sequences from this sample encode an identical CDR3 as well. The V gene is TRBV5-1, the J gene TRBJ2-7; possible D gene TRBD2, 5 bases. The CDR3 runs to 14 residues. Between the trimmed V and J ends, which lost 0 bases and 0 bases, there was a span of 7 bases. CDR1 SGHRS and CDR2 YFSETQ come from the germline V gene. This CDR3 reads CASSLGEGSYEQYF. The CDR3 nucleotides read TGCGCCAGCAGCTTGGGAGAGGGCTCCTACGAGCAGTACTTC.

Notes on this clone: Additional DNA sequences in this sample encode the identical CDR3. V is TRBV9 and J is TRBJ2-7; perhaps TRBD2 as D (5 bases). Germline V gene data show CDR1 as SGDLS and CDR2 as YYNGEE. The CDR3 contains 14 residues. Trimming cost V 0 bases and J 1 base, with 8 bases left between them. The CDR3 sequence is CASSVEGGSYEQYF. The CDR3, as DNA: TGTGCCAGCAGCGTAGAGGGCGGGTCCTACGAGCAGTACTTC.

The genes are TRBV2 and TRBJ2-5; 8 bases fit TRBD2. Germline assignment: CDR1 SNHLY and CDR2 FYNNEI. J gave up 4 bases and V 6 bases, and 7 bases lay outside the gene matches. The CDR3 is made up of 14 amino acids. The chain's CDR3 is CASRNRGGGETQYF. The CDR3 DNA is TGTGCCAGCAGGAACCGGGGGGGAGGAGAGACCCAGTACTTC.

The genes are TRBV5-1 and TRBJ2-7, with D tentatively TRBD2 (5 bases). The length of the CDR3 is 13 residues. Germline V gene sequence: CDR1 SGHRS, CDR2 YFSETQ. V lost 5 bases and J 0 bases, leaving 9 bases between the germline ends. This CDR3 is CASSPTSSYEQYF. CDR3 nucleotide sequence: TGCGCCAGCAGTCCCACTAGCTCCTACGAGCAGTACTTC.

This rearrangement joins TRBV6-5 to TRBJ1-3; D possibly corresponds to TRBD1 (5 bases). V was pared by 7 bases and J by 0 bases, with 13 bases between. The CDR3 covers 15 residues. Germline CDR1 MNHEY, CDR2 SVGAGI. The CDR3: CASIPGFGSGNTIYF. Here the CDR3 DNA reads TGTGCCAGCATTCCAGGGTTCGGCTCTGGAAACACCATATATTTT.

This clone was seen only once. The J gene is TRBJ1-2, the V gene TRBV10-2; 10 nucleotides align to TRBD1. This CDR3 contains 13 residues. Looked up from germline, CDR1 is WSHSY and CDR2 is SAAADI. Losses at the gene ends were 10 bases for V and 5 bases for J; bases not matched to a gene: 7. The CDR3 sequence is CATRTGGGYGYTF. For the CDR3, the DNA is TGCGCCACACGGACAGGGGGAGGATATGGCTACACCTTC.

V and J are TRBV5-6 and TRBJ1-2; unclear D gene. V lost 1 base to trimming and J lost 3 bases, with 13 bases between them. The CDR3 spans 15 residues. The germline CDR1 and CDR2 sequences are SGHDT and YYEEEE. The CDR3 loop reads CASSLRGRPDYGYTF. For the CDR3, the DNA is TGTGCCAGCAGCTTGCGAGGTCGCCCAGACTATGGCTACACCTTC.

The rearrangement uses TRBV4-1 and TRBJ1-1; a weak D match, TRBD1 (6 bases). CDR3 length: 14 amino acids. Germline V gene sequence: CDR1 MGHRA, CDR2 YSYEKL. V gave up 0 bases and J gave up 5 bases, with 10 bases separating them. The CDR3: CASSQDTGRTEAFF. CDR3 nucleotide sequence: TGCGCCAGCAGCCAAGATACAGGGAGAACTGAAGCTTTCTTT.

The table lists this clone with a count of one. This chain connects TRBV28 to TRBJ2-1, with 14 bases lining up with TRBD2. This CDR3 contains 18 residues. V lost 6 bases, J lost 6 bases, and 13 bases stayed unmatched. Germline V gene lookup returns CDR1 MDHEN and CDR2 SYDVKM. CDR3 nucleotide sequence: TGTGCCAGCAGGGCGACTAGCGGGGGGGCTATCCCCCGCAATGAGCAGTTCTTC. This codes for CASRATSGGAIPRNEQFF.

The genes are TRBV13 and TRBJ2-6; 8 bases map to TRBD1. Germline V gene lookup returns CDR1 PRHDT and CDR2 FYEKMQ (reference sequence). The CDR3 loop spans 18 amino acids. V dropped 2 bases and J dropped 1; count of bases not matched to a gene: 7. The CDR3 is CASSLRQGAVSGANVLTF. The CDR3 nucleotides read TGTGCCAGCAGCTTACGGCAGGGGGCCGTATCTGGGGCCAACGTCCTGACTTTC.

The chain recombines TRBV5-8 with TRBJ2-7; 13 nucleotides align to TRBD2. Germline CDR1 and CDR2: SGHTS and YDEGEE. The CDR3 runs to 16 residues. The V and J ends lost 5 bases and 3 bases, in that order; junction bases with no gene match: 8. CDR3 bases: TGTGCCAGCAGTCCCGGGACTAGCGGGGCCCTCTACGAGCAGTACTTC. Its protein is CASSPGTSGALYEQYF.

In DNA form, the CDR3 reads TGTGCCAGCAGCCGGGGGACAGGGAAGAACACAGATACGCAGTATTTT. It encodes CASSRGTGKNTDTQYF. The V call is TRBV3-1 (or the pseudogene TRBV3-2), the J call TRBJ2-3; TRBD1 aligns across 9 bases. This CDR3 comprises 16 residues. CDR1 LGHDT and CDR2 YNNKEL come from the germline V gene (reference sequence). V dropped 4 bases and J dropped 2; count of bases not matched to a gene: 7.

The sample holds one count of this clone. The chain combines TRBV11-3 with TRBJ1-4, with 7 bases lining up with TRBD1. The CDR3 extends over 15 amino acids. Trimming removed 2 bases from V and 3 bases from J; junction bases left unmatched: 3. Germline values: CDR1 SGHNT, CDR2 YENEEA. The CDR3 reads CASSLQGQPNEKLFF. For the CDR3, the DNA is TGTGCCAGCAGCTTACAGGGACAGCCTAATGAAAAACTGTTTTTT.

The chain links TRBV6-5 to TRBJ1-1; D not resolved. Trimming stripped 9 bases from V and 8 bases from J, with 13 bases between. Germline CDR1 MNHEY, CDR2 SVGAGI. The CDR3 contains 11 residues. CDR3 protein: CASLGVNEAFF. Written as DNA, the CDR3 is TGTGCCAGTTTGGGAGTCAACGAAGCTTTCTTT.

The chain joins TRBV5-8 to TRBJ1-5; unclear D gene. The V end lost 7 bases, the J end lost 3 bases, and 14 bases lay between the germline ends. In germline, CDR1 is SGHTS, CDR2 YDEGEE. CDR3 length: 14 residues. The CDR3 sequence: CASPSGQNNQPQHF. CDR3 bases: TGTGCCAGCCCCTCTGGGCAGAACAATCAGCCCCAGCATTTT.

This rearrangement joins TRBV28 to TRBJ1-5, with 10 bases fitting TRBD1. Germline CDR1 MDHEN, CDR2 SYDVKM. J was trimmed by 0 bases and V by 6 bases; bases with no gene match: 2. The CDR3 is 15 residues long. In nucleotides, the CDR3 is TGTGCCAGCAGGACAGGGGGCGATAGCAATCAGCCCCAGCATTTT. As protein: CASRTGGDSNQPQHF.

This clone was counted between two and nine times. V and J are TRBV19 and TRBJ2-2; 7 bases map to TRBD2. Trimming cost V 4 bases and J 6 bases; bases outside gene matches: 2. Germline V gives CDR1 LNHDA, CDR2 SQIVND (reference sequence). The CDR3 has 13 amino acids. The CDR3, as DNA: TGTGCCAGTAGTACTAGCGGAGCCGGGGAGCTGTTTTTT. Residues: CASSTSGAGELFF.

The CDR3 reads CASGLGRLYSNTEAFF. CDR3 in DNA: TGTGCTAGTGGTTTGGGCAGACTTTACTCGAACACTGAAGCTTTCTTT. The chain joins TRBV12-5 to TRBJ1-1, with D uncertain. This CDR3 has 16 residues. Per germline, CDR1 LGHNT and CDR2 FRNRAP. The germline V and J ends were trimmed by 1 base and 1 base, with 13 bases remaining between them.

The genes are TRBV10-2 and TRBJ1-2; TRBD1 matches 8 bases. V dropped 5 bases and J dropped 4; count of bases not matched to a gene: 3. This CDR3 has 13 residues. CDR1 and CDR2 from the germline V gene are WSHSY and SAAADI. CDR3 region: CASSQGAGYGYTF. The CDR3 bases are TGCGCCAGCAGTCAGGGGGCCGGCTATGGCTACACCTTC.

V usage is TRBV3-1 (or the pseudogene TRBV3-2) and J usage is TRBJ2-1; the match to TRBD2 covers 11 bases. Germline V lookup: CDR1 LGHDT, CDR2 YNNKEL (reference sequence). The V and J ends lost 4 bases and 8 bases, in that order; junction bases with no gene match: 4. The CDR3 length is 14 residues. The CDR3 spells CASSRLAGTYEQFF. In DNA form, the CDR3 reads TGTGCCAGCAGCCGACTAGCGGGGACCTATGAGCAGTTCTTC.

The chain links TRBV5-4 to TRBJ1-2; D unresolved. Between the trimmed V and J ends, which lost 4 bases and 0 bases, there was a span of 13 bases. The CDR3 covers 15 residues. The germline V gene has CDR1 SGHNT and CDR2 YYREEE (reference sequence). Written as DNA, the CDR3 is TGTGCCAGCAGCGATGAGTCATTAGCTAACTATGGCTACACCTTC. Its translation: CASSDESLANYGYTF. Complete variable domain (other parts from reference TRBV5-4 and TRBJ1-2): ETGVTQSPTHLIKTRGQQVTLRCSSQSGHNTVSWYQQALGQGPQFIFQYYREEENGRGNFPPRFSGLQFPNYSSELNVNALELDDSALYLCASSDESLANYGYTFGSGTRLTVV.

This rearrangement joins TRBV6-5 to TRBJ1-6; 9 bases align to TRBD1. V shed 6 bases and J 7 bases; nucleotides not matched to a gene: 1. Germline V gene lookup returns CDR1 MNHEY and CDR2 SVGAGI. The CDR3 length is 13 residues. The CDR3 spells CASSGTGNSPLHF. The CDR3 DNA follows: TGTGCCAGCAGCGGGACAGGGAATTCACCCCTCCACTTT.